The 23 T cell receptor beta chains reported below all come from one sample, sequenced in a study of blood T cell repertoires in COVID-19. Repertoires were generated with immunoSEQ multiplex PCR, while TCRdb's copy carries only in-frame clones and drops some. The sample includes tens of thousands of clones, about 89% of them seen just once. The material sequenced was peripheral blood. These receptors were taken from a man between 65 and 79 years old with active or convalescent COVID-19.

The CDR3: CASSSHGGSDEQFF. CDR3 nucleotides: TGTGCCAGCAGTTCGCATGGTGGTAGTGATGAGCAGTTCTTC. The chain carries TRBV27 and TRBJ2-1; D is ambiguous. CDR3 size: 14 residues. CDR1 and CDR2 from the germline V gene are MNHEY and SMNVEV (reference sequence). With 4 bases removed from V and 8 bases from J, the gap between germline ends came to 15 bases.

The V gene is TRBV2, the J gene TRBJ1-2, with 11 bases fitting TRBD1. Germline V CDR1 and CDR2: SNHLY, FYNNEI. V lost 1 base to trimming and J lost 6 bases; unmatched junction nucleotides: 4. The CDR3 extends over 15 amino acids. Written as DNA, the CDR3 is TGTGCCAGCAGTGAAGGGGACAGGGGGACTAATGGCTACACCTTC. Residues: CASSEGDRGTNGYTF.

CDR3 residues: CASSYRRSSGNTIYF. The CDR3 nucleotides read TGTGCCAGCAGTTATAGGAGGAGCTCTGGAAACACCATATATTTT. V usage is TRBV6-2 or TRBV6-3 and J usage is TRBJ1-3, with D unresolved. Germline V gene sequence: CDR1 MNHEY, CDR2 SVGEGT. V lost 3 bases to trimming and J lost 0 bases, with 9 bases between them. The CDR3 totals 15 residues.

The chain employs TRBV7-3 and TRBJ2-3; D is undetermined. Trimming stripped 8 bases from V and 3 bases from J, with 15 bases between. Germline values: CDR1 SGHTA, CDR2 FQGTGA. The CDR3 runs to 14 residues. The CDR3, as DNA: TGTGCCAGCGGCCTCTCGTCCGATACAGATACGCAGTATTTT. Encoded protein: CASGLSSDTDTQYF.

The CDR3 sequence: CASSSGTGSDSYEQYF. For the CDR3, the DNA is TGTGCCAGCAGTTCCGGGACAGGCAGCGACTCCTACGAGCAGTACTTC. J is TRBJ2-7 and V is TRBV6-4; 8 bases line up with TRBD1. Looked up from germline, CDR1 is MRHNA and CDR2 is SNTAGT. This CDR3 has 16 amino acids. V shed 5 bases and J 0 bases; nucleotides not matched to a gene: 9.

This chain uses TRBV28 with TRBJ2-7, with TRBD1 matching 7 bases. The CDR3 has 15 amino acids. With V trimmed by 2 bases and J by 2 bases, 6 bases remained unmatched. Germline loops: CDR1 MDHEN, CDR2 SYDVKM. The chain's CDR3 is CASSLPGTATYEQYF. The CDR3 DNA reads TGTGCCAGCAGTTTACCCGGGACAGCAACCTACGAGCAGTACTTC.

The chain joins TRBV7-6 to TRBJ2-2; unclear D gene. The V end was cut by 5 bases, the J end by 5 bases, with 9 bases between. Germline V CDR1 and CDR2: SGHVS, FNYEAQ. CDR3 length: 13 amino acids. CDR3 sequence: CASSPQRTGELFF. The CDR3 DNA reads as TGTGCCAGCAGCCCCCAGAGGACCGGGGAGCTGTTTTTT.

This clone was observed a handful of times. This chain links TRBV5-4 with TRBJ2-7; D is undetermined. Trimming stripped 4 bases from V and 6 bases from J, with 17 bases between. This CDR3 is 14 amino acids long. The germline V gene encodes CDR1 SGHNT and CDR2 YYREEE (reference sequence). The CDR3 region has the DNA TGTGCCAGCAGCCAGAACCTAGAGGTGGGCGAGCAGTACTTC. Encoded protein: CASSQNLEVGEQYF.

The chain employs TRBV7-6 and TRBJ2-7, with D unresolved. Germline assignment: CDR1 SGHVS and CDR2 FNYEAQ. Trimming removed 1 base from V and 5 bases from J, with 12 bases in between. The CDR3 consists of 14 residues. As DNA, the CDR3 is TGTGCCAGCAGCTTAGTGGTGGAGTCGAACGAGCAGTACTTC. Translated: CASSLVVESNEQYF.

This clone was recorded only once. The chain links TRBV18 to TRBJ2-2, with D hard to call. The V and J ends lost 5 bases and 1 base respectively, with 8 bases between them. Per germline, CDR1 KGHSH and CDR2 LQKENI. The CDR3 is made up of 14 amino acids. CDR3 sequence: CASSSTVNTGELFF. The CDR3 coding sequence is TGTGCCAGCTCATCAACAGTGAACACCGGGGAGCTGTTTTTT. Combining the CDR3 with reference TRBV18 and TRBJ2-2 gives the whole variable domain NAGVMQNPRHLVRRRGQEARLRCSPMKGHSHVYWYRQLPEEGLKFMVYLQKENIIDESGMPKERFSAEFPKEGPSILRIQQVVRGDSAAYFCASSSTVNTGELFFGEGSRLTVL.

The J gene is TRBJ1-2, the V gene TRBV28, with 9 bases aligning to TRBD1. This CDR3 has 14 residues. J was trimmed by 2 bases and V by 7 bases; bases with no gene match: 5. From germline, CDR1 is MDHEN and CDR2 SYDVKM. CDR3 sequence: CASIPGQGNYGYTF. Written as DNA, the CDR3 is TGTGCCAGCATTCCGGGACAGGGAAACTATGGCTACACCTTC.

This clone was seen a single time. The J gene is TRBJ1-2, the V gene TRBV27; D possibly corresponds to TRBD1 (5 bases). With 4 bases removed from V and 5 bases from J, the gap between germline ends came to 17 bases. CDR1 and CDR2 (germline): MNHEY, SMNVEV (reference sequence). CDR3 length: 15 residues. CDR3 sequence: CASSSLRGGDYGYTF. The CDR3 nucleotides read TGTGCCAGCAGTTCTTTACGGGGGGGTGATTATGGCTACACCTTC.

The chain couples TRBV18 to TRBJ2-3; 9 positions match TRBD2. The CDR3 contains 15 residues. The junction had 5 bases not matched to a gene; V was cut back by 2 bases and J by 5 bases. Germline lookup yields CDR1 KGHSH and CDR2 LQKENI. This CDR3 is CASSPNGAGGDTQYF. In DNA form, the CDR3 reads TGTGCCAGCTCACCAAACGGAGCGGGGGGAGATACGCAGTATTTT. Filled out from reference TRBV18 and TRBJ2-3, the complete variable domain reads NAGVMQNPRHLVRRRGQEARLRCSPMKGHSHVYWYRQLPEEGLKFMVYLQKENIIDESGMPKERFSAEFPKEGPSILRIQQVVRGDSAAYFCASSPNGAGGDTQYFGPGTRLTVL.

The sample holds one count of this clone. V and J are TRBV5-5 and TRBJ2-5, with D perhaps matching TRBD2 (6 bases). CDR3 size: 15 residues. The V end lost 1 base, the J end lost 2 bases, and 12 bases lay between the germline ends. Germline loops: CDR1 SGHKS, CDR2 YYEKEE (reference sequence). The chain's CDR3 is CASSLLPGGQETQYF. For the CDR3, the DNA is TGTGCCAGCAGCTTGCTCCCCGGGGGACAAGAGACCCAGTACTTC. Using reference TRBV5-5 and TRBJ2-5 for the parts outside the CDR3, the full variable domain is DAGVTQSPTHLIKTRGQQVTLRCSPISGHKSVSWYQQVLGQGPQFIFQYYEKEERGRGNFPDRFSARQFPNYSSELNVNALLLGDSALYLCASSLLPGGQETQYFGPGTRLLVL.

This clone was seen once. The V and J genes are TRBV5-5 and TRBJ2-5, with 16 positions matching TRBD2. The V and J ends lost 4 bases and 7 bases, in that order; junction bases with no gene match: 10. In germline, CDR1 is SGHKS, CDR2 YYEKEE (reference sequence). CDR3 length: 17 residues. This CDR3 is CASSRGTSGRAGGTQYF. Written as DNA, the CDR3 is TGTGCCAGCAGCCGTGGGACTAGCGGGAGGGCCGGGGGGACCCAGTACTTC.

The rearrangement uses TRBV6-5 and TRBJ1-3, with 7 bases aligning to TRBD1. CDR3 length equals 13 residues. V lost 8 bases to trimming and J lost 5 bases; unmatched junction nucleotides: 6. CDR1 and CDR2 (germline): MNHEY, SVGAGI. CDR3 DNA sequence: TGTGCCAGCGAACAGGGGTTTCGAAACACCATATATTTT. Its translation is CASEQGFRNTIYF.

This sequence joins TRBV5-8 and TRBJ2-5, with 9 bases fitting TRBD2. This CDR3 spans 16 amino acids. Unmatched junction bases numbered 11, after V lost 4 bases and J lost 4 bases. The germline V gene encodes CDR1 SGHTS and CDR2 YDEGEE. Here the CDR3 DNA reads TGTGCCAGCAGCCATTTGTCCGCGGGAGGGGGAGAGACCCAGTACTTC. Translated, it gives CASSHLSAGGGETQYF.

The chain carries TRBV18 and TRBJ1-5, with D unresolved. Per the germline V gene, CDR1 is KGHSH and CDR2 is LQKENI. V dropped 4 bases and J dropped 5 bases, with 9 bases sitting between them. The CDR3 covers 13 residues. In nucleotides, the CDR3 is TGTGCCAGCTCACGAGGGTTCGATCAGCCCCAGCATTTT. Translating it yields CASSRGFDQPQHF.

The V and J genes are TRBV11-2 and TRBJ1-4; 11 bases line up with TRBD1. There are 16 residues in the CDR3. CDR1 and CDR2 (germline): SGHAT, FQNNGV. V shed 1 base, J shed 3 bases, and the junction held 1 base outside the gene matches. The CDR3 region is CASSLGGQGANEKLFF. DNA of the CDR3: TGTGCCAGCAGCTTAGGGGGACAGGGGGCTAATGAAAAACTGTTTTTT. Filled out from reference TRBV11-2 and TRBJ1-4, the complete variable domain reads EAGVAQSPRYKIIEKRQSVAFWCNPISGHATLYWYQQILGQGPKLLIQFQNNGVVDDSQLPKDRFSAERLKGVDSTLKIQPAKLEDSAVYLCASSLGGQGANEKLFFGSGTQLSVL.

Written as DNA, the CDR3 is TGTGCCATCAGGAACCAGCGGGGGGGCTCCTACAATGAGCAGTTCTTC. Translation gives CAIRNQRGGSYNEQFF. This chain uses TRBV10-3 with TRBJ2-1, with 10 bases matching TRBD2. With 6 bases clipped from V and 0 bases from J, the junction kept 5 bases outside the gene matches. There are 16 residues in the CDR3. CDR1 is ENHRY, CDR2 SYGVKD, per germline.

The rearrangement uses TRBV10-3 and TRBJ1-6; D not resolved. This CDR3 contains 13 residues. V lost 7 bases to trimming and J lost 6 bases, with 10 bases between them. CDR1 and CDR2 (germline): ENHRY, SYGVKD. CDR3 bases: TGTGCCATCACCCGGGAAGTTAATTCACCCCTCCACTTT. This sequence encodes CAITREVNSPLHF.

Only one count was recorded for this clone. The chain carries TRBV2 and TRBJ1-2; D remains ambiguous. V shed 4 bases and J shed 4 bases, with 4 bases lying between them. Per the germline V gene, CDR1 is SNHLY and CDR2 is FYNNEI. This CDR3 has 11 residues. The CDR3 sequence is CASSVVYGYTF. The CDR3 coding sequence is TGTGCCAGCAGTGTCGTCTATGGCTACACCTTC.

The gene calls are TRBV5-1 and TRBJ2-1, with 7 bases aligning to TRBD1. V lost 3 bases and J lost 2; bases outside the gene matches: 5. The V gene's germline CDR1 is SGHRS and CDR2 YFSETQ. The CDR3 is 15 residues long. Here the CDR3 reads CASSSLTGTYNEQFF. The DNA of the CDR3 is TGCGCCAGCAGCTCCCTGACAGGGACCTACAATGAGCAGTTCTTC.